This T cell receptor beta chain stems from a study of T cells in Graves' hyperthyroidism and ophthalmopathy. About the research overall: Any treatment followed the collection of peripheral blood at initial diagnosis. Overall study findings and caveats: By a 13 V-J model, ophthalmopathy was set apart from stable hyperthyroidism. Most expanded thyroid clonotypes above 0.001 also appeared in blood.

This clonotype was seen more than once but under ten times. Its cognate antigen is unknown. Those with hyperthyroidism were 18 to 65 years old, newly diagnosed, and ill for under 2 months. From germline, CDR1 is KGHSH and CDR2 LQKENI. This CDR3 contains 16 residues. Trimming stripped 0 bases from V and 2 bases from J, with 12 bases between. RNA transcripts gave rise to amplified TCR beta CDR3 regions. First-round RT-PCR targeting the TCR CDR3 was performed with the HTBI primer set. Using its own MiXCR run on the multiplex PCR reads, TCRdb lists one record per CDR3 protein. The sample comprises over 650,000 distinct CDR3 sequences, approximately 16% of which are singletons, and approximately 8% rests with the top ten.

V usage is TRBV18 and J usage is TRBJ2-3; D could derive from TRBD1 or TRBD2 (5 bases each). Sequenced sample: blood. The receptor was isolated from a man younger than 35 with Graves' hyperthyroidism. DNA of the CDR3: TGTGCCAGCTCACCACCTGAACCGGGACCCACAGATACGCAGTATTTT. Its protein product is CASSPPEPGPTDTQYF.